Listed here are 22 T cell receptor beta chains from one sample, sequenced in a study of T cells in localized non-small cell lung cancer. Assay used: immunoSEQ multiplex PCR; TCRdb lists only in-frame clones, some missing. The table lists around 25,000 clones, around 87% of them singletons, with 5% to 6.5% in the top ten. Sample: peripheral blood, taken before any cancer treatment. These receptors were collected from a male donor at least 60 years old with stage II squamous cell lung carcinoma.

Here the CDR3 DNA reads TGTGCCAGCAGCCAAGATCCGGACCAGCCCCAGCATTTT. It encodes CASSQDPDQPQHF. The rearrangement uses TRBV4-2 and TRBJ1-5, with unresolved D. Looked up from germline, CDR1 is LGHNA and CDR2 is YNFKEQ. Trimming stripped 0 bases from V and 7 bases from J, with 7 bases between. CDR3 length: 13 residues.

The rearrangement links TRBV25-1 to TRBJ2-4; 8 nucleotides line up with TRBD1. The germline gives CDR1 MGHDK, CDR2 SYGVNS. Trimming at V came to 6 bases and at J to 4 bases, leaving 2 bases not matched to a gene. There are 13 residues in the CDR3. In DNA form, the CDR3 reads TGTGCCAGCAGGGACAGGGTGAAAAACATTCAGTACTTC. This gives the protein CASRDRVKNIQYF.

The CDR3 DNA sequence: TGTGCCAGTACAGGACAGCCAGATAAATACGAGCAGTACTTC. Encoded protein: CASTGQPDKYEQYF. J is TRBJ2-7 and V is TRBV5-3, with a weak D call TRBD1 (6 bases). TRBV5-3 carries the ORF label, with uncertain function. Trimming removed 8 bases from V and 4 bases from J, with 19 bases in between. This CDR3 contains 14 residues.

V usage is TRBV7-2 and J usage is TRBJ2-1, with 9 bases identical to TRBD2. The CDR3 has 15 residues. V lost 1 base and J lost 7; bases outside the gene matches: 5. Germline V CDR1 and CDR2: SGHTA, FQGNSA. Written as DNA, the CDR3 is TGTGCCAGCAGCTTAGGCGCGGGGGGGGTTAATGAGCAGTTCTTC. It encodes CASSLGAGGVNEQFF.

The CDR3 sequence is CASSSLEGATDTQYF. In DNA, the CDR3 is TGTGCCAGCAGCTCATTGGAGGGAGCCACAGATACGCAGTATTTT. The chain carries TRBV7-2 and TRBJ2-3; tentative D call: TRBD2 (6 bases). The CDR3 sequence is 15 residues long. V was shortened by 4 bases and J by 2 bases, with 13 bases between the two germline ends. CDR1 and CDR2 from the germline V gene are SGHTA and FQGNSA.

This chain connects TRBV5-1 to TRBJ2-1; D remains unclear. In germline, CDR1 is SGHRS, CDR2 YFSETQ. The CDR3 consists of 13 residues. V was clipped by 1 base and J by 6 bases, with 8 bases between them. CDR3: CASSLQASNEQFF. The CDR3 coding sequence is TGCGCCAGCAGCTTGCAGGCGAGCAATGAGCAGTTCTTC.

The V gene is TRBV14, the J gene TRBJ2-1, with 9 bases aligning to TRBD2. Trimming at V came to 0 bases and at J to 2 bases, leaving 14 bases not matched to a gene. Germline lookup yields CDR1 SGHDN and CDR2 FVKESK. The CDR3 loop spans 20 amino acids. DNA of the CDR3: TGTGCCAGCAGCCAAGATCGGGCAGGAACTAGCGGGCTGGCCTACAATGAGCAGTTCTTC. Translating gives CASSQDRAGTSGLAYNEQFF.

J is TRBJ2-1 and V is TRBV11-2; 9 nucleotides line up with TRBD1. CDR1 is SGHAT, CDR2 FQNNGV, per germline. V was pared by 1 base and J by 5 bases, with 3 bases of the junction left unmatched. The CDR3 runs to 15 residues. The CDR3 here is CASSLGGTGNNEQFF. The CDR3 DNA reads TGTGCCAGCAGCTTAGGGGGGACAGGGAACAATGAGCAGTTCTTC. The whole variable domain, filled in from reference TRBV11-2 and TRBJ2-1, reads EAGVAQSPRYKIIEKRQSVAFWCNPISGHATLYWYQQILGQGPKLLIQFQNNGVVDDSQLPKDRFSAERLKGVDSTLKIQPAKLEDSAVYLCASSLGGTGNNEQFFGPGTRLTVL.

The chain employs TRBV5-8 and TRBJ1-4; D is uncertain. Germline V gene sequence: CDR1 SGHTS, CDR2 YDEGEE. V was trimmed by 2 bases and J by 4 bases, leaving 9 bases between them. The CDR3 loop spans 14 amino acids. The CDR3 is CASSLYTNNEKLFF. The DNA of the CDR3 is TGTGCCAGCAGCTTATACACGAATAATGAAAAACTGTTTTTT.

The V gene is TRBV7-9, the J gene TRBJ2-5; no clear D. Trimming took off 1 base at V and 1 base at J, with 13 bases between the two ends. The V gene's germline CDR1 is SEHNR and CDR2 FQNEAQ (reference sequence). The CDR3 consists of 16 residues. In nucleotides, the CDR3 is TGTGCCAGCAGCTTAGGGATGTCGCACCTCCAAGAGACCCAGTACTTC. Residues: CASSLGMSHLQETQYF.

The V gene is TRBV18, the J gene TRBJ2-3; D not certain. The germline CDR1 and CDR2 sequences are KGHSH and LQKENI. Trimming pared 6 bases from V and 0 bases from J, leaving 7 bases between. The CDR3 length is 13 residues. The CDR3 nucleotides are TGTGCCAGCTCCAGAGTGAGCACAGATACGCAGTATTTT. It codes for CASSRVSTDTQYF.

The chain employs TRBV5-5 and TRBJ1-6, with D tentatively TRBD1 (5 bases). The CDR3 is made up of 15 amino acids. The V and J ends lost 2 bases and 10 bases respectively, with 16 bases between them. Germline V gene data show CDR1 as SGHKS and CDR2 as YYEKEE (reference sequence). The CDR3 loop is CASSFQGRGGSPLHF. The CDR3 DNA reads as TGTGCCAGCAGCTTCCAGGGCCGGGGCGGATCACCCCTCCACTTT. The variable domain in full, with the rest retrieved from reference TRBV5-5 and TRBJ1-6, is DAGVTQSPTHLIKTRGQQVTLRCSPISGHKSVSWYQQVLGQGPQFIFQYYEKEERGRGNFPDRFSARQFPNYSSELNVNALLLGDSALYLCASSFQGRGGSPLHFGNGTRLTVT.

This clone was observed once. V usage is TRBV2 and J usage is TRBJ1-2; possibly TRBD1 for D (6 bases). Germline-derived CDR1 and CDR2 are SNHLY and FYNNEI. The CDR3 has 14 amino acids. V was pared by 7 bases and J by 3 bases, with 15 bases between. DNA for the CDR3: TGTGCCAGCACCGAGGGGGGCCGCTACTATGGCTACACCTTC. This gives the protein CASTEGGRYYGYTF.

This clone was observed a few times. The gene calls are TRBV5-1 and TRBJ1-2; tentatively, D is TRBD1 (5 bases). Germline values: CDR1 SGHRS, CDR2 YFSETQ. This CDR3 contains 13 residues. V shed 0 bases and J shed 7 bases, with 10 bases lying between them. DNA of the CDR3: TGCGCCAGCAGCTTGGCGGGGCGGTCTGGCTACACCTTC. It yields the protein CASSLAGRSGYTF.

The chain has TRBV27 and TRBJ2-1, with 12 bases that match TRBD2. There are 13 residues in the CDR3. Germline CDR1 is MNHEY and CDR2 is SMNVEV (reference sequence). V lost 6 bases and J lost 6; bases outside the gene matches: 0. CDR3 protein: CASRTSGSNEQFF. The CDR3 DNA reads TGTGCCAGCAGGACTAGCGGGAGCAATGAGCAGTTCTTC.

The chain joins TRBV19 to TRBJ2-2; 7 bases align to TRBD2. This CDR3 is built from 17 residues. With V trimmed by 2 bases and J by 6 bases, 12 bases remained unmatched. Germline V gene lookup returns CDR1 LNHDA and CDR2 SQIVND (reference sequence). CDR3 bases: TGTGCCAGTAGTATAAGGACGGGGGAGGGCGAGGCCGGGGAGCTGTTTTTT. Its protein product is CASSIRTGEGEAGELFF.

This CDR3 reads CASSLHRLAGGNTGELFF. The CDR3 DNA is TGTGCCAGCAGCTTACATCGGCTAGCGGGGGGAAACACCGGGGAGCTGTTTTTT. This chain connects TRBV7-2 to TRBJ2-2; 11 bases match TRBD2. From germline, CDR1 is SGHTA and CDR2 FQGNSA. The trim removed 2 bases at V and 2 bases at J, leaving 7 bases unmatched. The CDR3 is 18 residues long.

This chain connects TRBV19 to TRBJ1-3; 9 nucleotides agree with TRBD1. V dropped 6 bases and J dropped 2; count of bases not matched to a gene: 5. From germline, CDR1 is LNHDA and CDR2 SQIVND (reference sequence). This CDR3 is 15 amino acids long. CDR3 amino acids: CASRGQGFTGNTIYF. For the CDR3, the DNA is TGTGCCAGTAGAGGACAGGGGTTTACTGGAAACACCATATATTTT.

In this sample, this clone turned up a few times. The V call is TRBV15, the J call TRBJ2-3; maybe TRBD1 (5 bases). This CDR3 has 12 amino acids. Trimming cost V 3 bases and J 5 bases, with 6 bases left between them. Per the germline V gene, CDR1 is LNHNV and CDR2 is YYDKDF (reference sequence). The CDR3 sequence is CATSRDIDTQYF. CDR3 nucleotides: TGTGCCACCAGCAGGGACATAGATACGCAGTATTTT.

The gene calls are TRBV2 and TRBJ2-3, with a possible D match to TRBD1 (5 bases). This CDR3 is 15 amino acids long. The V end lost 3 bases, the J end lost 2 bases, and 12 bases lay between the germline ends. Germline V gene sequence: CDR1 SNHLY, CDR2 FYNNEI. CDR3 nucleotide sequence: TGTGCCAGCAGTGAGCAGGGATCCCCCACAGATACGCAGTATTTT. Its protein is CASSEQGSPTDTQYF. Drawing the rest from reference TRBV2 and TRBJ2-3, the complete variable domain is EPEVTQTPSHQVTQMGQEVILRCVPISNHLYFYWYRQILGQKVEFLVSFYNNEISEKSEIFDDQFSVERPDGSNFTLKIRSTKLEDSAMYFCASSEQGSPTDTQYFGPGTRLTVL.

V gene TRBV5-4 combines with J gene TRBJ1-2; D might be TRBD1 (6 bases). CDR1 SGHNT and CDR2 YYREEE come from the germline V gene (reference sequence). The V gene lost 0 bases and the J gene lost 6 bases, with 9 bases spanning the gap. The CDR3 totals 13 residues. In nucleotides, the CDR3 is TGTGCCAGCAGCTTGGCGCAGGGGAATGGCTACACCTTC. It encodes CASSLAQGNGYTF.

The chain employs TRBV14 and TRBJ1-3; the D is unclear. The ends were cut back, 4 bases at V and 0 bases at J, with 7 bases in the middle. The CDR3 sequence is 14 residues long. The germline CDR1 and CDR2 sequences are SGHDN and FVKESK. The CDR3: CASSPRRSGNTIYF. In nucleotides, the CDR3 is TGTGCCAGCAGCCCCAGGCGCTCTGGAAACACCATATATTTT.